This passage covers 23 T cell receptor beta chains from one sample sequenced in a study of T cell repertoires in cytomegalovirus infection. What these receptors recognize is not known. A single record per CDR3 protein comes from TCRdb applying MiXCR to the reads. In the table there are about 770,000 distinct CDR3 sequences, 29% of which are singletons. Sequencing used cultured CD8+ T cells from PBMCs, obtained from culture after CMV antigen stimulation. The origin of the receptors is a human donor in good health (CMV status not recorded). Some clones in this sample may be carry-over from other donors' samples.

The V gene is TRBV6-1, the J gene TRBJ1-4, with D perhaps TRBD1 (5 bases). Germline CDR1 MNHNS, CDR2 SASEGT. The CDR3 has 17 residues. Trimming stripped 0 bases from V and 5 bases from J, with 16 bases between. The CDR3, as DNA: TGTGCCAGCAGTGAAGCGCTTCCAGGGTGGAGGAATGAAAAACTGTTTTTT. Its translation is CASSEALPGWRNEKLFF.

The V call is TRBV7-9, the J call TRBJ2-1; 12 bases are a match to TRBD1. Per the germline V gene, CDR1 is SEHNR and CDR2 is FQNEAQ (reference sequence). This CDR3 has 15 residues. Germline trimming cut 6 bases from V and 4 bases from J; bases unmatched to any gene: 4. CDR3 DNA: TGTGCCAGCAGACCGGGACAGGGGGCTTACAATGAGCAGTTCTTC. Amino acids: CASRPGQGAYNEQFF.

This chain joins TRBV19 and TRBJ2-5; D ambiguous. The CDR3 is made up of 12 amino acids. Trimming stripped 4 bases from V and 4 bases from J, with 7 bases between. Germline V gives CDR1 LNHDA, CDR2 SQIVND (reference sequence). The CDR3 is CASSTKGETQYF. In DNA form, the CDR3 reads TGTGCCAGTAGTACTAAAGGAGAGACCCAGTACTTC.

V gene TRBV28 combines with J gene TRBJ2-5; 15 nucleotides align to TRBD2. Per germline, CDR1 MDHEN and CDR2 SYDVKM. Trimming at V came to 3 bases and at J to 1 base, leaving 3 bases not matched to a gene. The CDR3 consists of 17 residues. DNA for the CDR3: TGTGCCAGCAGTTTGGGACTAGCGGGGGGCCCCCAAGAGACCCAGTACTTC. It codes for CASSLGLAGGPQETQYF.

Many counts were recorded for this clonotype. The chain couples TRBV12-3 or TRBV12-4 to TRBJ2-3; the match to TRBD2 covers 13 bases. The CDR3 spans 20 residues. J was trimmed by 0 bases and V by 3 bases; bases with no gene match: 12. CDR3: CASSFSLGLAGRHSTDTQYF. CDR3 DNA sequence: TGTGCCAGCAGTTTTTCCCTGGGACTAGCGGGGAGACATAGCACAGATACGCAGTATTTT.

This clonotype came up a few times. The CDR3 region is CAISETGQGWTEAFF. The CDR3 DNA sequence: TGTGCCATCAGTGAGACAGGACAGGGATGGACTGAAGCTTTCTTT. The chain uses TRBV10-3 and TRBJ1-1; 8 bases are shared with TRBD1. CDR1 is ENHRY, CDR2 SYGVKD, per germline. The CDR3 contains 15 residues. Unmatched junction bases numbered 7, after V lost 2 bases and J lost 5 bases.

The chain has TRBV27 and TRBJ1-6, with unresolved D. The germline gives CDR1 MNHEY, CDR2 SMNVEV (reference sequence). The CDR3 has 17 amino acids. The V gene lost 5 bases and the J gene lost 2 bases, with 16 bases spanning the gap. The CDR3: CASSPRRVGTYNSPLHF. DNA of the CDR3: TGTGCCAGCAGTCCCCGAAGGGTAGGAACCTATAATTCACCCCTCCACTTT.

This sequence joins TRBV27 and TRBJ2-3, with D uncertain. V was clipped by 7 bases and J by 1 base, with 9 bases between them. Germline assignment: CDR1 MNHEY and CDR2 SMNVEV (reference sequence). The CDR3 extends over 13 amino acids. This CDR3 is CASIRPGTDTQYF. The CDR3 DNA is TGTGCCAGCATACGACCGGGCACAGATACGCAGTATTTT.

This clonotype has more than one count but fewer than ten. The rearrangement links TRBV11-2 to TRBJ2-1; TRBD2 matches 9 bases. V shed 4 bases, J shed 4 bases, and the junction held 8 bases outside the gene matches. This CDR3 has 16 residues. Germline CDR1 and CDR2: SGHAT and FQNNGV. Here the CDR3 DNA reads TGTGCCAGCAGCTCTATTAGCGGGGGATTTTACAATGAGCAGTTCTTC. This sequence encodes CASSSISGGFYNEQFF. Based on the CDR3 plus reference TRBV11-2 and TRBJ2-1, the full variable domain is EAGVAQSPRYKIIEKRQSVAFWCNPISGHATLYWYQQILGQGPKLLIQFQNNGVVDDSQLPKDRFSAERLKGVDSTLKIQPAKLEDSAVYLCASSSISGGFYNEQFFGPGTRLTVL.

The chain has TRBV7-3 and TRBJ2-3; the D gene is possibly TRBD2 (6 bases). The germline gives CDR1 SGHTA, CDR2 FQGTGA. The CDR3 has 14 residues. Trimming cost V 1 base and J 1 base, with 6 bases left between them. CDR3 amino acids: CASSLIAGTDTQYF. CDR3 DNA: TGTGCCAGCAGCTTAATAGCGGGCACAGATACGCAGTATTTT.

V and J are TRBV19 and TRBJ2-2; D ambiguous. V dropped 1 base and J dropped 5 bases, with 8 bases sitting between them. Germline V gives CDR1 LNHDA, CDR2 SQIVND (reference sequence). There are 14 residues in the CDR3. The CDR3 nucleotides are TGTGCCAGTAGTATAGGGCCGATTACCGGGGAGCTGTTTTTT. It yields the protein CASSIGPITGELFF.

This clonotype occurred a few times. J is TRBJ2-5 and V is TRBV7-2, with 8 bases lining up with TRBD1. The CDR3 contains 14 residues. Germline trimming cut 4 bases from V and 3 bases from J; bases unmatched to any gene: 4. Germline V gene sequence: CDR1 SGHTA, CDR2 FQGNSA. The CDR3 DNA reads TGTGCCAGCAGCTGGATGGACAGGGAAGAGACCCAGTACTTC. Translated, it gives CASSWMDREETQYF.

The chain employs TRBV4-1 and TRBJ2-1; D call uncertain. CDR3 length: 18 amino acids. In germline, CDR1 is MGHRA, CDR2 YSYEKL. V lost 0 bases, J lost 5 bases, and 20 bases lay in between. The CDR3 DNA reads as TGCGCCAGCAGCCAAGATCTCCTTGGTCCCAGGCTTCACAATGAGCAGTTCTTC. Amino acid sequence: CASSQDLLGPRLHNEQFF.

The J gene is TRBJ1-2, the V gene TRBV27; TRBD1 might be the D (5 bases). V gave up 5 bases and J gave up 4 bases, with 14 bases separating them. Germline V gene lookup returns CDR1 MNHEY and CDR2 SMNVEV (reference sequence). The CDR3 is made up of 14 amino acids. CDR3 DNA: TGTGCCAGCAGTCCCCAGGGCTTTATCTATGGCTACACCTTC. Translated, it gives CASSPQGFIYGYTF.

The V and J genes are TRBV27 and TRBJ1-4; no firm D call. Germline V gene lookup returns CDR1 MNHEY and CDR2 SMNVEV (reference sequence). Trimming cost V 3 bases and J 6 bases, with 11 bases left between them. CDR3 size: 14 residues. The CDR3 DNA follows: TGTGCCAGCAGTTTTATTTCGTCCGATGAAAAACTGTTTTTT. Translated: CASSFISSDEKLFF.

V usage is TRBV13 and J usage is TRBJ1-5, with 8 bases identical to TRBD1. Losses at the gene ends were 4 bases for V and 9 bases for J; bases not matched to a gene: 8. Germline V gives CDR1 PRHDT, CDR2 FYEKMQ (reference sequence). The CDR3 has 14 residues. CDR3 loop: CASSWGQAAVPQHF. The DNA of the CDR3 is TGTGCCAGCAGCTGGGGACAGGCAGCCGTGCCCCAGCATTTT.

This clonotype was detected ten times or more. V is TRBV7-9 and J is TRBJ2-7, with 7 bases matching TRBD1. Trimming cost V 2 bases and J 4 bases; bases outside gene matches: 5. In germline, CDR1 is SEHNR, CDR2 FQNEAQ (reference sequence). This CDR3 comprises 14 residues. The CDR3 DNA is TGTGCCAGCAGCTTAAGGGACAGCCCATACGAGCAGTACTTC. This gives the protein CASSLRDSPYEQYF.

The table lists this clonotype with a few counts. This rearrangement joins TRBV5-1 to TRBJ1-1, with TRBD1 as a possible D gene (6 bases). Trimming cost V 3 bases and J 5 bases, with 17 bases left between them. Germline V CDR1 and CDR2: SGHRS, YFSETQ. The CDR3 sequence is 15 residues long. The CDR3 protein is CASSSTQGTGTEAFF. The CDR3 DNA follows: TGCGCCAGCAGCTCCACGCAGGGGACGGGAACTGAAGCTTTCTTT.

This clonotype was detected only a few times. This chain connects TRBV11-2 to TRBJ2-5; 8 nucleotides align to TRBD1. Germline V gene data show CDR1 as SGHAT and CDR2 as FQNNGV. The CDR3 contains 14 residues. With 5 bases clipped from V and 5 bases from J, the junction kept 7 bases outside the gene matches. CDR3 nucleotide sequence: TGTGCCAGCAGCCTACAGGGGGACGGGGAGACCCAGTACTTC. Its translation: CASSLQGDGETQYF.

The chain links TRBV28 to TRBJ2-5; 9 bases are shared with TRBD1. The CDR3 consists of 15 residues. With V trimmed by 5 bases and J by 1 base, 5 bases remained unmatched. Germline loops: CDR1 MDHEN, CDR2 SYDVKM. CDR3 region: CASSGTGLVQETQYF. The CDR3, as DNA: TGTGCCAGCAGTGGGACAGGGCTGGTCCAAGAGACCCAGTACTTC.

Only a few counts were recorded for this clonotype. This chain connects TRBV2 to TRBJ1-1; no clear D gene. Germline V CDR1 and CDR2: SNHLY, FYNNEI. The ends were cut back, 10 bases at V and 5 bases at J, with 11 bases in the middle. The CDR3 totals 11 residues. DNA of the CDR3: TGTGCCACCATGGAGATGACTGAAGCTTTCTTT. Protein sequence: CATMEMTEAFF.

The sample holds a few counts of this clonotype. The chain couples TRBV10-2 to TRBJ1-2, with D uncertain. V was shortened by 0 bases and J by 5 bases, with 10 bases between the two germline ends. The germline V gene has CDR1 WSHSY and CDR2 SAAADI. The CDR3 contains 14 residues. This chain's CDR3 is CASSESAVTYGYTF. CDR3 coding DNA: TGCGCCAGCAGTGAGTCGGCAGTTACATATGGCTACACCTTC.

This clonotype occurred many times. This chain uses TRBV7-9 with TRBJ2-7; D not resolved. This CDR3 spans 15 amino acids. Germline CDR1 SEHNR, CDR2 FQNEAQ (reference sequence). V lost 4 bases and J lost 6, with 19 bases in between. The CDR3 DNA follows: TGTGCCAGCAGCTCCACCTTCAGCCCGCCGGGCGAGCAGTACGTC. Amino acid sequence: CASSSTFSPPGEQYV.